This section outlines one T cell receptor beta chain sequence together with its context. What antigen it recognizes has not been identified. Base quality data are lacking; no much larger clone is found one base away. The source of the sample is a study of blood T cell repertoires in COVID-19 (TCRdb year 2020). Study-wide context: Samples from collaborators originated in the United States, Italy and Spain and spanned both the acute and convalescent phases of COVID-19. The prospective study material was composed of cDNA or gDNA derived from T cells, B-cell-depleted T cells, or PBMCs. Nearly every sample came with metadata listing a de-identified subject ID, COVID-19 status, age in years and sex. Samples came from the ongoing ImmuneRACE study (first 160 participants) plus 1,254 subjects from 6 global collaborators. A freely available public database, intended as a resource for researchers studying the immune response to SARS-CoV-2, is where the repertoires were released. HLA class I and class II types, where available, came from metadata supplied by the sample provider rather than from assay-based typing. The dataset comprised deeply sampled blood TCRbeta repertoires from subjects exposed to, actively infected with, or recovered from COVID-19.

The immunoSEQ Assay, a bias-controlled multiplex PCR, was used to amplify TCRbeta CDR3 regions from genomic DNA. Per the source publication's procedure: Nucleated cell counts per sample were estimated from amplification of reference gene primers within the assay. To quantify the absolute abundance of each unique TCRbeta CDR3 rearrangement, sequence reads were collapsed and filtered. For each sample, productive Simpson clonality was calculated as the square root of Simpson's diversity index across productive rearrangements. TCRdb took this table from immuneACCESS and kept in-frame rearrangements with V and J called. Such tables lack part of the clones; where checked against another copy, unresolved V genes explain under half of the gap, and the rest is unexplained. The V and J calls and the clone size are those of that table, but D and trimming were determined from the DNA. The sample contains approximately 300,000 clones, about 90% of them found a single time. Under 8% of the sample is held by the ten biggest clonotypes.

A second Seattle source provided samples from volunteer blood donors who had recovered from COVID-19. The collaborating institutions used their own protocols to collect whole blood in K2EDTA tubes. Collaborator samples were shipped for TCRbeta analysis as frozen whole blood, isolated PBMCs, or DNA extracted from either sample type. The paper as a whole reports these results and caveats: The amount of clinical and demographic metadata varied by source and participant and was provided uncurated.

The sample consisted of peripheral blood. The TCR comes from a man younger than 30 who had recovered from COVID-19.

The nucleotide sequence is TGCGCCAGCAGTGACCCTCTAGCGGGAGATTCTGGGGAGCAGTTCTTC. This gives the protein CASSDPLAGDSGEQFF. Here the chain combines TRBV10-1 and TRBJ2-1; TRBD2 lines up with 10 middle nucleotides. The germline V gene (reference sequence) gives CDR1 as WNHNN and CDR2 as SYGVQD. The CDR3 covers 16 residues, taking in both the cysteine and the phenylalanine. Only the CDR3 DNA is retained, 48 bases long and in frame from the first base. The germline V and J ends show losses of 3 bases and 10 bases respectively, and no gene match explains 12 bases of the junction.